Sequencing of this T cell receptor beta chain was carried out in a study of OX40 agonist ivuxolimab in advanced cancers. A note on the overall study: Ivuxolimab, which targeted the costimulatory receptor OX40 (CD134), was an agonistic, fully human IgG2 monoclonal antibody. Intravenous ivuxolimab was administered to patients every 2 weeks at six dose levels: 0.01, 0.1, 0.3, 1.5, 3 and 10 mg/kg. Of the roughly 50 dose-escalation patients, hepatocellular carcinoma was present in about 20, melanoma in around 15, renal cell carcinoma in 9 and head and neck cancer in 9. In the dose-escalation cohort, 70% to 85% of patients were male, and the mean age was roughly 60 years, with a range of about 23 to 80. Patients were allowed to have had prior anti-PD-1, anti-PD-L1 or anti-CTLA-4 therapy, and approximately 40% of the dose-escalation patients had been treated with checkpoint inhibitors. Partial responses were achieved by three dose-escalation patients, of whom one had hepatocellular carcinoma and two had cutaneous melanoma. The purpose of peripheral TCRbeta sequencing was to test whether ivuxolimab changed TCR sequence diversity and led to clonal T-cell expansion. The paper reports the monotherapy dose-escalation portion (N of about 51 patients) of the phase I ivuxolimab trial. Results the study describes overall, beyond this receptor: Which antigens the clonally expanded peripheral T cells were specific for was not determined. In the 0.1-3.0 mg/kg groups, partial responders had among the lowest normalized peripheral clonal expansion, particularly in CD8+ T cells. At doses of 0.1 to 3.0 mg/kg, clonal expansion of both CD4+ and CD8+ blood T cells was observed from baseline to week 6. Low levels of normalized T-cell clonal expansion were also shown by some nonresponding patients. After ivuxolimab, more expanded clones were found on average in CD8+ T cells than in CD4+ T cells.

Patients with autoimmune disease history or receiving systemic immunosuppression were excluded from the trial. Peripheral blood for TCR sequencing was collected from all dose cohorts at baseline, on cycle 4 day 1, and on cycle 7 day 1. The samples were taken from a phase I, first-in-human, multicenter, open-label dose-escalation trial of ivuxolimab. Adults with locally advanced or metastatic head and neck squamous cell, hepatocellular, melanoma or renal cell carcinoma were enrolled in the trial. Before TCR sequencing, CD4+ T cells and CD8+ T cells were sorted from peripheral blood as separate populations. CDR1 and CDR2 were assigned from the germline V gene (reference sequence) as SGHAT and FQDESV. The cysteine opens and the phenylalanine closes a CDR3 of 14 amino acids. CDR3 DNA only is kept here, 42 bases in frame from base 1. V is clipped by 1 base and J by 1 base, and the sequence between their germline boundaries is 7 bases long.

For sequencing of the TCRbeta CDR3 region, genomic DNA was extracted from the sorted cells. The immunoSEQ Assay was used to sequence the TCRbeta CDR3 regions. TCRdb obtained this table from immuneACCESS and retained in-frame rearrangements with V and J assigned. These tables miss some clones; where compared with another copy, unresolved V genes account for less than half of the shortfall, and the remainder is unexplained. The sample records roughly 76,000 clones, approximately 85% of which are singletons. Roughly 4% of the sample goes to the ten largest clones. With respect to this clone: Its antigen remains undetermined. No much larger clonotype is one base removed from it; base qualities were not supplied.

The rearrangement joined TRBV11-1 to TRBJ2-5; the D gene lacks a confident call. This specimen consisted of CD4+ or CD8+ T cells sorted from blood, obtained in a trial of the OX40 agonist ivuxolimab. The origin of this receptor is an adult with an advanced solid tumor such as melanoma, head and neck, liver or kidney cancer. The nucleotide sequence reads as follows: TGTGCCAGCAGCTTAGGAGGAGTCCAAGAGACCCAGTACTTC. Protein translation: CASSLGGVQETQYF. The reference TRBV11-1 and TRBJ2-5 proteins fill in what lies around the CDR3, so the full variable domain reads EAEVAQSPRYKITEKSQAVAFWCDPISGHATLYWYRQILGQGPELLVQFQDESVVDDSQLPKDRFSAERLKGVDSTLKIQPAELGDSAMYLCASSLGGVQETQYFGPGTRLLVL.